The 20 T cell receptor beta chains below come from one sample, sequenced in a study of blood T cell repertoires in COVID-19. Clones were read by immunoSEQ multiplex PCR, and TCRdb kept only the in-frame ones, dropping some. This sample has around 160,000 clones, with just over 85% found just once. The sample comprised peripheral blood. These receptors were obtained from a man between 60 and 75 years old with acute or convalescent COVID-19.

The genes are TRBV3-1 (or the pseudogene TRBV3-2) and TRBJ1-1, with 7 bases that match TRBD1. Germline V gives CDR1 LGHDT, CDR2 YNNKEL (reference sequence). The CDR3 has 17 residues. V lost 0 bases to trimming and J lost 7 bases; unmatched junction nucleotides: 14. The CDR3: CASSQDNQGGRKGEAFF. CDR3 DNA: TGTGCCAGCAGCCAAGATAATCAGGGGGGCCGAAAGGGTGAAGCTTTCTTT.

The rearrangement links TRBV29-1 to TRBJ1-3; 11 bases agree with TRBD1. The CDR3 runs to 15 residues. CDR1 and CDR2 (germline): SQVTM, ANQGSEA. J lost 5 bases, V lost 7 bases, and 10 bases had no gene match. The CDR3 region is CSARTGGKGRNTIYF. CDR3 coding DNA: TGCAGCGCAAGGACAGGGGGCAAGGGGAGAAACACCATATATTTT.

The V and J genes are TRBV19 and TRBJ2-1, with D possibly matching TRBD2 (5 bases). This CDR3 is built from 15 residues. Germline CDR1 is LNHDA and CDR2 is SQIVND (reference sequence). V lost 5 bases to trimming and J lost 8 bases, with 19 bases between them. This CDR3 is CASSSSGFVRYEQFF. CDR3 nucleotides: TGTGCCAGTAGTTCCAGCGGTTTCGTGCGATATGAGCAGTTCTTC.

In DNA, the CDR3 is TGCGCCAGCAGCCTCACTCAGACAGACTCTGGGGCCAACGTCCTGACTTTC. Translating it yields CASSLTQTDSGANVLTF. The rearrangement links TRBV4-1 to TRBJ2-6, with TRBD1 as a possible D gene (5 bases). V lost 4 bases, J lost 0 bases, and 13 bases lay in between. Germline V CDR1 and CDR2: MGHRA, YSYEKL. CDR3 size: 17 residues.

The chain joins TRBV5-1 to TRBJ2-2; D remains ambiguous. V lost 4 bases to trimming and J lost 1 base, with 8 bases between them. In germline, CDR1 is SGHRS, CDR2 YFSETQ. CDR3 size: 14 residues. The CDR3 DNA sequence: TGCGCCAGCAGCGTTATTAGGAACACCGGGGAGCTGTTTTTT. Protein product: CASSVIRNTGELFF.

This chain joins TRBV19 and TRBJ1-2, with 7 bases fitting TRBD1. In germline, CDR1 is LNHDA, CDR2 SQIVND (reference sequence). The CDR3 contains 14 residues. V shed 5 bases, J shed 7 bases, and the junction held 10 bases outside the gene matches. CDR3 loop: CASSPSPTGTGYTF. In DNA form, the CDR3 reads TGTGCCAGTAGTCCATCACCGACAGGGACTGGCTACACCTTC. The full variable domain, completed using reference TRBV19 and TRBJ1-2, is DGGITQSPKYLFRKEGQNVTLSCEQNLNHDAMYWYRQDPGQGLRLIYYSQIVNDFQKGDIAEGYSVSREKKESFPLTVTSAQKNPTAFYLCASSPSPTGTGYTFGSGTRLTVV.

This clone was picked up a small number of times. The chain couples TRBV18 to TRBJ2-7; 7 positions match TRBD1. In germline, CDR1 is KGHSH, CDR2 LQKENI. With V trimmed by 5 bases and J by 5 bases, 9 bases remained unmatched. The CDR3 runs to 14 residues. In DNA, the CDR3 is TGTGCCAGCTCAGACAGGGTAAGAAGTGACGAGCAGTACTTC. Translation gives CASSDRVRSDEQYF.

The chain combines TRBV19 with TRBJ1-1, with 8 bases fitting TRBD1. Trimming cost V 2 bases and J 3 bases; bases outside gene matches: 11. The length of the CDR3 is 17 residues. Germline CDR1 reads LNHDA; CDR2 reads SQIVND (reference sequence). CDR3 in DNA: TGTGCCAGTAGTATACCCCCCCGGACAGGGTCGCACACTGAAGCTTTCTTT. It translates to CASSIPPRTGSHTEAFF. Full variable domain (remainder filled in from reference TRBV19 and TRBJ1-1): DGGITQSPKYLFRKEGQNVTLSCEQNLNHDAMYWYRQDPGQGLRLIYYSQIVNDFQKGDIAEGYSVSREKKESFPLTVTSAQKNPTAFYLCASSIPPRTGSHTEAFFGQGTRLTVV.

The V and J genes are TRBV27 and TRBJ1-2; 7 positions agree with TRBD1. Germline V gene sequence: CDR1 MNHEY, CDR2 SMNVEV (reference sequence). This CDR3 spans 16 amino acids. The V segment lost 4 bases and the J segment 0 bases; nucleotides outside the gene matches: 8. The CDR3 here is CASSWKGQSPNYGYTF. For the CDR3, the DNA is TGTGCCAGCAGTTGGAAGGGACAGTCCCCTAACTATGGCTACACCTTC.

The V and J genes are TRBV7-9 and TRBJ1-4; D gene uncertain. CDR3 length equals 14 residues. The germline gives CDR1 SEHNR, CDR2 FQNEAQ (reference sequence). Trimming shortened V by 5 bases and J by 8 bases, and 15 bases separated the two germline ends. The CDR3 DNA is TGTGCCAGCAGCCCGGCGGCCAGCGGAGAAAAACTGTTTTTT. Translation gives CASSPAASGEKLFF.

V usage is TRBV5-1 and J usage is TRBJ1-1; 9 bases fit TRBD1. With V trimmed by 2 bases and J by 5 bases, 13 bases remained unmatched. CDR1 and CDR2 from the germline V gene are SGHRS and YFSETQ. The CDR3 loop spans 17 amino acids. DNA for the CDR3: TGCGCCAGCAGCTTCGGGCGGAGACAGGGGGGAAGTACTGAAGCTTTCTTT. As protein: CASSFGRRQGGSTEAFF. Variable domain in full (rest from reference TRBV5-1 and TRBJ1-1): KAGVTQTPRYLIKTRGQQVTLSCSPISGHRSVSWYQQTPGQGLQFLFEYFSETQRNKGNFPGRFSGRQFSNSRSEMNVSTLELGDSALYLCASSFGRRQGGSTEAFFGQGTRLTVV.

In its sample, this clone was seen once. The chain carries TRBV2 and TRBJ1-1; 7 nucleotides align to TRBD1. The CDR3 extends over 13 amino acids. Unmatched junction bases numbered 1, after V lost 6 bases and J lost 0 bases. The germline CDR1 and CDR2 sequences are SNHLY and FYNNEI. The DNA of the CDR3 is TGTGCCAGCAGGGGACAGTTGAACACTGAAGCTTTCTTT. Encoded protein: CASRGQLNTEAFF.

The J gene is TRBJ1-1, the V gene TRBV7-8; D call uncertain. CDR3 length: 14 amino acids. V lost 1 base and J 5 bases, leaving 11 bases between the germline ends. Germline lookup yields CDR1 SGHVS and CDR2 FQNEAQ. The DNA of the CDR3 is TGTGCCAGCAGCTTAGTTCAGGTCGCGACTGAAGCTTTCTTT. Translated: CASSLVQVATEAFF.

The rearrangement joins TRBV27 to TRBJ2-1, with TRBD1 identical over 8 bases. Looked up from germline, CDR1 is MNHEY and CDR2 is SMNVEV (reference sequence). Unmatched junction bases numbered 1, after V lost 1 base and J lost 5 bases. The CDR3 consists of 14 residues. The CDR3 DNA sequence: TGTGCCAGCAGTTTATTGGACAGGGACAATGAGCAGTTCTTC. Protein sequence: CASSLLDRDNEQFF.

The rearrangement joins TRBV28 to TRBJ1-5, with D tentatively TRBD1 (5 bases). The CDR3 runs to 15 residues. Between the trimmed V and J ends, which lost 6 bases and 4 bases, there was a span of 16 bases. Germline CDR1 MDHEN, CDR2 SYDVKM. CDR3 in amino acids: CASRTGGATNQPQHF. The CDR3 nucleotides read TGTGCCAGCAGAACGGGTGGGGCGACAAATCAGCCCCAGCATTTT.

V gene TRBV5-4 combines with J gene TRBJ2-6; 9 bases agree with TRBD1. With V trimmed by 4 bases and J by 0 bases, 8 bases remained unmatched. In germline, CDR1 is SGHNT, CDR2 YYREEE (reference sequence). CDR3 length equals 18 residues. CDR3 amino acids: CASSPTQGASSGANVLTF. The CDR3 DNA reads as TGTGCCAGCAGCCCAACACAGGGGGCGAGCTCTGGGGCCAACGTCCTGACTTTC.

This clone has only one observation. The rearrangement joins TRBV5-1 to TRBJ2-3; the match to TRBD2 covers 14 bases. The CDR3 contains 17 residues. V dropped 4 bases and J dropped 4; count of bases not matched to a gene: 8. Germline assignment: CDR1 SGHRS and CDR2 YFSETQ. CDR3 nucleotides: TGCGCCAGCAGCCGAACCGGACTAGCGGGAGGCCCAGATACGCAGTATTTT. Amino acid sequence: CASSRTGLAGGPDTQYF.

The rearrangement joins TRBV2 to TRBJ1-4; D is undetermined. The V gene's germline CDR1 is SNHLY and CDR2 FYNNEI. The CDR3 is 13 residues long. Trimming left V 10 bases short and J 3 bases short, with 12 bases between. This CDR3 reads CATKATPNEKLFF. For the CDR3, the DNA is TGTGCCACTAAAGCGACCCCTAATGAAAAACTGTTTTTT.

The chain carries TRBV7-2 and TRBJ2-3, with D possibly matching TRBD2 (7 bases). Germline loops: CDR1 SGHTA, CDR2 FQGNSA. Deletions cut 5 bases from V and 0 bases from J, with 12 bases between. CDR3 length: 15 residues. The CDR3 nucleotides are TGTGCCAGCAGCCCCGAGGGGGGGAGCACAGATACGCAGTATTTT. It translates to CASSPEGGSTDTQYF. The full variable domain, in which reference TRBV7-2 and TRBJ2-3 provide the parts outside the CDR3, is GAGVSQSPSNKVTEKGKDVELRCDPISGHTALYWYRQSLGQGLEFLIYFQGNSAPDKSGLPSDRFSAERTGGSVSTLTIQRTQQEDSAVYLCASSPEGGSTDTQYFGPGTRLTVL.

This clone came up once. CDR3 nucleotide sequence: TGTGCCAGCAGCCCCCGGACAGGGAGTCCCGGGGAGCTGTTTTTT. Translating it yields CASSPRTGSPGELFF. This chain connects TRBV7-3 to TRBJ2-2, with TRBD1 matching 8 bases. This CDR3 region has 15 residues. V dropped 5 bases and J dropped 6; count of bases not matched to a gene: 8. The germline CDR1 and CDR2 sequences are SGHTA and FQGTGA.